The clone carrying this T cell receptor (beta chain) was recorded once. The sample belongs to a study of blood T cell repertoires in COVID-19. The repertoire was sequenced with immunoSEQ multiplex PCR; TCRdb's copy has only in-frame clones and lacks some. The sample lists around 210,000 clones; approximately 80% were seen once. Sequenced material: peripheral blood. This TCR was sampled from a woman aged 80 or over with COVID-19, enrolled during active disease.

The CDR3 DNA sequence: TGTGCCAGCACAGGGTTCGGATTCGGGGAGCTGTTTTTT. Translation gives CASTGFGFGELFF. The chain carries TRBV11-2 and TRBJ2-2; D might be TRBD1 (5 bases). Germline V gene lookup returns CDR1 SGHAT and CDR2 FQNNGV. The V end was cut by 7 bases, the J end by 7 bases, with 13 bases between. The length of the CDR3 is 13 residues. Based on the CDR3 plus reference TRBV11-2 and TRBJ2-2, the full variable domain is EAGVAQSPRYKIIEKRQSVAFWCNPISGHATLYWYQQILGQGPKLLIQFQNNGVVDDSQLPKDRFSAERLKGVDSTLKIQPAKLEDSAVYLCASTGFGFGELFFGEGSRLTVL.